Only one count was recorded for the clone carrying this T cell receptor beta chain. The source of the sample is a study of technical replicates of blood from a few donors. Clones were sequenced by immunoSEQ multiplex PCR, and TCRdb holds only the in-frame ones, with some missing. The sample includes 100,000 or so clones, 96% seen only once; the top ten take over 0.2%. Germline CDR1 and CDR2: MGHDK and SYGVNS. V shed 3 bases and J 3 bases; nucleotides not matched to a gene: 8. The CDR3 is 17 amino acids. This receptor was identified in a human donor in good health. Sample: T cells isolated from PBMCs. The rearrangement joins TRBV25-1 to TRBJ2-5, with 12 bases lining up with TRBD2. The CDR3 loop is CASSEVRLAGVEETQYF. CDR3 DNA sequence: TGTGCCAGCAGTGAGGTCCGACTAGCGGGAGTGGAAGAGACCCAGTACTTC.